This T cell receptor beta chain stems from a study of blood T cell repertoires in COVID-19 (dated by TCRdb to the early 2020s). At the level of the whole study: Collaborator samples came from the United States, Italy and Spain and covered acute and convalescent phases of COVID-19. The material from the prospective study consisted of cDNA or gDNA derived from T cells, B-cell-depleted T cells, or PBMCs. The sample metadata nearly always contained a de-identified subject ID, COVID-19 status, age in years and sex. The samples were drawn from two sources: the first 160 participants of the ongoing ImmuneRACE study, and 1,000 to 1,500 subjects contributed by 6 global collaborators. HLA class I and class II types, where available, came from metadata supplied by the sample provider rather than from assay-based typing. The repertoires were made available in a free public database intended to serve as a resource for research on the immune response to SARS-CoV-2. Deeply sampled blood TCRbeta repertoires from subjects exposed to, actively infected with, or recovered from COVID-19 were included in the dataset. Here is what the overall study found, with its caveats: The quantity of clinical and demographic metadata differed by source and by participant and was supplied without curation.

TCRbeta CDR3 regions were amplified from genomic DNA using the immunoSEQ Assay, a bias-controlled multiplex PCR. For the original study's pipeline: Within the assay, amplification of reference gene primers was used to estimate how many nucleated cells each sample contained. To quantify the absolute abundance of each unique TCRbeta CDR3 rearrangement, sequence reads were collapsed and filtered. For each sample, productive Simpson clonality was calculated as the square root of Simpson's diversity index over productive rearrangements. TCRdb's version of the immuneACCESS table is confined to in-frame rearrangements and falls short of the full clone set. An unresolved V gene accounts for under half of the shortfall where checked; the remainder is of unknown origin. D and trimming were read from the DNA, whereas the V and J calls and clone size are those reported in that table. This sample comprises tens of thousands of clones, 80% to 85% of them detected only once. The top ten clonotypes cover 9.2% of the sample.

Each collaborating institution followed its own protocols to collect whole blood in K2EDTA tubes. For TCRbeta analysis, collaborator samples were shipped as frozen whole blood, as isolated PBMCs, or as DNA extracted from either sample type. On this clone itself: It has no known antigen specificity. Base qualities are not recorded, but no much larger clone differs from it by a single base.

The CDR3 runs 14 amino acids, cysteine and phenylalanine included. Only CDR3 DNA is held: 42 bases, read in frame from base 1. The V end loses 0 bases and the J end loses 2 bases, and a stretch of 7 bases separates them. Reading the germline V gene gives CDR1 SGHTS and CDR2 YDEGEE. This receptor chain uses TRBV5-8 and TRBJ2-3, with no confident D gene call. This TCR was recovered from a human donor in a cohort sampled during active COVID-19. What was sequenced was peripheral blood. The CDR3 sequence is CASSLDRVTDTQYF. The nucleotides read TGTGCCAGCAGCTTGGACCGAGTCACAGATACGCAGTATTTT. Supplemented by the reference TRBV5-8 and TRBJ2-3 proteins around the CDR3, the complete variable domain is EAGVTQSPTHLIKTRGQQATLRCSPISGHTSVYWYQQALGLGLQFLLWYDEGEERNRGNFPPRFSGRQFPNYSSELNVNALELEDSALYLCASSLDRVTDTQYFGPGTRLTVL.